These 10 T cell receptor beta chains originate from one sample sequenced in a study of T cell responses to AZD1222 COVID-19 vaccine. Here immunoSEQ multiplex PCR was the method, and the copy in TCRdb shows in-frame clones only, minus some. The data show more than 75,000 clones, 83% seen once. The source material was peripheral blood, sampled 28 days after the second AZD1222 dose. These receptors were obtained from an adult who received the AZD1222 COVID-19 vaccine.

V gene TRBV19 combines with J gene TRBJ1-1; 7 bases match TRBD1. Germline V gives CDR1 LNHDA, CDR2 SQIVND (reference sequence). J was trimmed by 4 bases and V by 4 bases; bases with no gene match: 6. This CDR3 has 14 amino acids. The CDR3 loop is CASSRKGAGTEAFF. The CDR3 DNA reads as TGTGCCAGTAGTAGGAAGGGGGCCGGCACTGAAGCTTTCTTT.

The rearrangement links TRBV23-1 to TRBJ2-7; the match to TRBD1 covers 9 bases. TRBV23-1 is annotated as an ORF whose role is uncertain. The CDR3 covers 18 residues. The J segment lost 2 bases and the V segment lost 2 bases, leaving 13 bases of the junction unmatched. CDR3 sequence (DNA): TGCGCCAGCAGTCAACCCGGAACAGGGGGCTCCCGACCCTACGAGCAGTACTTC. It yields the protein CASSQPGTGGSRPYEQYF.

In DNA form, the CDR3 reads TGTGCCAGCAGCTTAGGGGGGGGGCTAAATCAGCCCCAGCATTTT. Its translation: CASSLGGGLNQPQHF. The V call is TRBV7-2, the J call TRBJ1-5; D may be TRBD1 (6 bases). Germline V gives CDR1 SGHTA, CDR2 FQGNSA. V dropped 1 base and J dropped 4 bases, with 11 bases sitting between them. The CDR3 extends over 15 amino acids.

V and J are TRBV20-1 and TRBJ1-1; 7 positions match TRBD1. Germline CDR1 DFQATT, CDR2 SNEGSKA (reference sequence). The V gene end was trimmed by 3 bases and the J gene end by 11 bases; junction bases not matched to a gene: 6. This CDR3 has 11 residues. The CDR3 spells CSARTDRVAFF. CDR3 nucleotides: TGCAGTGCTAGGACCGACAGGGTGGCTTTCTTT.

This chain joins TRBV6-1 and TRBJ1-5, with TRBD1 matching 8 bases. The CDR3 has 18 residues. The germline gives CDR1 MNHNS, CDR2 SASEGT. J lost 2 bases, V lost 2 bases, and 11 bases had no gene match. The CDR3: CASSENWTGRGGNQPQHF. The CDR3 DNA sequence: TGTGCCAGCAGTGAAAATTGGACAGGGCGCGGCGGCAATCAGCCCCAGCATTTT.

This CDR3 is CASGGLYEQYF. CDR3 DNA sequence: TGTGCCAGTGGGGGGCTCTACGAGCAGTACTTC. This chain links TRBV19 with TRBJ2-7, with D perhaps being TRBD1 or TRBD2 (6 bases each). Germline V gives CDR1 LNHDA, CDR2 SQIVND (reference sequence). V lost 8 bases, J lost 3 bases, and 8 bases lay in between. The length of the CDR3 is 11 residues.

This clone was seen a handful of times. The chain links TRBV5-5 to TRBJ1-2; D is uncertain. V was clipped by 0 bases and J by 8 bases, with 14 bases between them. This CDR3 has 14 amino acids. Germline V CDR1 and CDR2: SGHKS, YYEKEE (reference sequence). In DNA form, the CDR3 reads TGTGCCAGCAGCTTGGCCCTCGGCCGAGGGGGCTACACCTTC. Translated, it gives CASSLALGRGGYTF.

This clone was picked up a small number of times. V and J are TRBV10-3 and TRBJ1-5; 10 positions match TRBD1. CDR3 length equals 20 residues. The germline CDR1 and CDR2 sequences are ENHRY and SYGVKD. Losses at the gene ends were 3 bases for V and 4 bases for J; bases not matched to a gene: 18. CDR3 amino acids: CAISETPLTGGSRRNQPQHF. In nucleotides, the CDR3 is TGTGCCATCAGTGAAACACCCCTGACAGGGGGCAGTCGTAGGAATCAGCCCCAGCATTTT.

This chain joins TRBV6-2 or TRBV6-3 and TRBJ2-7, with D perhaps matching TRBD1 or TRBD2 (5 bases each). V shed 6 bases and J shed 6 bases, with 21 bases lying between them. Looked up from germline, CDR1 is MNHEY and CDR2 is SVGEGT. The CDR3 sequence is 15 residues long. CDR3 amino acids: CASSRDGTVGIEQYF. The CDR3 nucleotides read TGTGCCAGCAGCCGGGACGGCACTGTAGGGATCGAGCAGTACTTC.

The V and J genes are TRBV4-2 and TRBJ1-1; 10 bases agree with TRBD1. Germline V lookup: CDR1 LGHNA, CDR2 YNFKEQ. The CDR3 runs to 16 residues. J gave up 1 base and V 3 bases, and 5 bases lay outside the gene matches. CDR3 residues: CASSHGQGGTNTEAFF. The CDR3 DNA is TGTGCCAGCAGCCATGGACAGGGGGGAACGAACACTGAAGCTTTCTTT.